These T cell receptor beta chains were read from a single sample in a study of T cell repertoires in cytomegalovirus infection. TCRdb re-called the reads through MiXCR, storing one row per CDR3 protein. The table records roughly 200,000 distinct CDR3 sequences, about a sixth of them present only once. The sequenced sample was CD8+ T cells from PBMCs. The receptors originated from a human donor in good health (CMV status not recorded). Some clones in this sample may be carry-over from other donors' samples. Each CDR3 is given without its conserved first and last residue.

v_gene: TRBV28
j_gene: TRBJ1-6
CDR3aa: ASSQDSTSYNSPLH

v_gene: TRBV4-3
j_gene: TRBJ2-3
CDR3aa: ASSQETGTSGGDTQY

v_gene: TRBV28
j_gene: TRBJ2-7
CDR3aa: ASRVWGSYEQY

v_gene: TRBV7-9
j_gene: TRBJ2-7
CDR3aa: ASSMPRQTYEQY

v_gene: TRBV7-2
j_gene: TRBJ2-7
CDR3aa: ASSLDAGYEGNGQY

v_gene: TRBV28
j_gene: TRBJ1-5
CDR3aa: ASNPRAGQTQPQH

v_gene: TRBV20-1
j_gene: TRBJ2-1
CDR3aa: SARDGVAGVSFYNEQF

v_gene: TRBV5-8
j_gene: TRBJ1-1
CDR3aa: ASSLGTGHTEAF

v_gene: TRBV6-6
j_gene: TRBJ1-1
CDR3aa: AMSREVNTEAF

v_gene: TRBV12-3/TRBV12-4
j_gene: TRBJ2-6
CDR3aa: ASSPPPPGANVLT

v_gene: TRBV9
j_gene: TRBJ1-2
CDR3aa: ASSSSGQGANGYT

v_gene: TRBV6-6
j_gene: TRBJ2-7
CDR3aa: ASSYSPLGAYEQY

v_gene: TRBV4-2
j_gene: TRBJ1-1
CDR3aa: ASSHTRGGTEAF

v_gene: TRBV7-2
j_gene: TRBJ2-1
CDR3aa: ASSLVGGYEQF

v_gene: TRBV29-1
j_gene: TRBJ2-7
CDR3aa: SVEDSGTGLSYEQY

v_gene: TRBV11-3
j_gene: TRBJ1-2
CDR3aa: ASSLVGADGYYGYT